This T cell receptor beta chain was captured in a study of T-cell reconstitution after alpha-beta-depleted transplantation in children. As for this clonotype: A single base separates this from a much larger clone, so it may be a read error.

There are 13 residues in the CDR3. A TCRbeta library incorporating unique molecular identifiers was prepared. TCRdb recomputed calls from the PCR reads with MiXCR, one row per CDR3 protein. The table has 200,000 to 250,000 distinct CDR3 sequences, around 9.9% seen once; the top ten hold under 30%. The chain uses TRBV12-3 or TRBV12-4 and TRBJ1-2, with 7 bases fitting TRBD1. This specimen was PBMCs, taken before TCRalphabeta/CD19-depleted stem cell transplant. The sequence was obtained from a child younger than two with acute myeloid leukemia, due to receive a stem cell transplant. The CDR3 spells CAGSFWQGVGYTF. In DNA, the CDR3 is TGTGCCGGCAGTTTTTGGCAGGGGGTAGGCTACACCTTC.